A single sample gave rise to the 10 T cell receptor beta chains below, sequenced in a study of tumor and adjacent non-tumor tissue in lung cancer. The library came from three nested PCR rounds adapted from ARM-PCR protocols. TCRdb itself ran the multiplex PCR reads through MiXCR, one entry per CDR3 protein. The profile shows more than 85,000 distinct CDR3 sequences, over 55% of them singletons. This sample's RNA came from whole unsorted tissue. Distant lung tissue was collected more than 3 cm away from the tumor edge. The sequenced sample consisted of distant non-tumor lung tissue. Receptor source: a man aged 55 to 70 with non-small cell lung cancer.

On this clonotype itself: A read error may explain this, as a much larger clone is one base away. This chain joins TRBV6-1 and TRBJ2-5; tentative D call: TRBD1 (5 bases). V shed 8 bases and J shed 2 bases, with 12 bases lying between them. This CDR3 has 13 residues. Germline V gene lookup returns CDR1 MNHNS and CDR2 SASEGT. The CDR3 sequence is CASGMTVQETQYF. CDR3 DNA: TGTGCCAGCGGCATGACAGTTCAAGAGACCCAGTACTTC.

This clonotype was picked up one time. This may be a read error: a much more frequent sequence differs by one nucleotide. This chain links TRBV30 with TRBJ1-1; D may be TRBD1 (5 bases). This CDR3 comprises 13 residues. V was shortened by 0 bases and J by 9 bases, with 14 bases between the two germline ends. Germline V lookup: CDR1 GTSNPN, CDR2 SVGIG (reference sequence). CDR3 residues: CAWSVLVGTQAFF. The CDR3 DNA is TGTGCCTGGAGTGTACTGGTGGGGACTCAAGCTTTCTTT.

To note about this clonotype: Given a much more abundant clone one base away, this may be a read error. This chain uses TRBV5-5 with TRBJ1-2; 10 positions agree with TRBD1. The CDR3 sequence is 15 residues long. Per the germline V gene, CDR1 is SGHKS and CDR2 is YYEKEE (reference sequence). The CDR3 loop is CANSFDRGLTYGYTF. The CDR3 coding sequence is TGTGCCAACAGCTTCGACAGGGGGCTGACCTATGGCTACACCTTC.

This clonotype was counted between two and nine times. The rearrangement links TRBV5-1 to TRBJ2-3, with D perhaps being TRBD1 or TRBD2 (6 bases each). This CDR3 has 19 amino acids. V was shortened by 1 base and J by 0 bases, with 21 bases between the two germline ends. In germline, CDR1 is SGHRS, CDR2 YFSETQ. The CDR3 DNA follows: TGCGCCAGCAGCTTGATTCCTTTATTAGGGGGAGGAAGCACAGATACGCAGTATTTT. Translated, it gives CASSLIPLLGGGSTDTQYF. The complete variable domain, with remaining parts taken from reference TRBV5-1 and TRBJ2-3, reads KAGVTQTPRYLIKTRGQQVTLSCSPISGHRSVSWYQQTPGQGLQFLFEYFSETQRNKGNFPGRFSGRQFSNSRSEMNVSTLELGDSALYLCASSLIPLLGGGSTDTQYFGPGTRLTVL.

As regards this clonotype: The junction shows a germline mismatch at one end, possibly a read error. The chain couples TRBV4-1 to TRBJ1-1; 9 nucleotides agree with TRBD1. CDR3 length: 13 amino acids. Germline V lookup: CDR1 MGHRA, CDR2 YSYEKL. CDR3 in amino acids: CASTGTGKAEAFF. CDR3 DNA: TGCGCAAGCACAGGGACAGGGAAGGCTGAAGCTTTCTTT.

With respect to this clonotype: An end of the junction does not agree with germline; a read error may underlie this. V usage is TRBV7-9 and J usage is TRBJ2-3; 14 positions agree with TRBD2. This CDR3 is 18 amino acids long. Germline V gene data show CDR1 as SEHNR and CDR2 as FQNEAQ (reference sequence). In DNA, the CDR3 is TGTGCCAGCGGCTTAGAGACTAGCGGGAGGGCCTCAACAGATACGCAGTATTTT. Its protein product is CASGLETSGRASTDTQYF.

As to this clonotype: One junction end does not reproduce the germline sequence, and a read error may be involved. The chain couples TRBV12-3 or TRBV12-4 to TRBJ2-3, with D uncertain. The CDR3 covers 15 residues. The CDR3 region is CVSRSIGSRADTQYF. The CDR3 DNA follows: TGTGTCAGCAGATCGATAGGGTCTAGGGCAGATACGCAGTATTTT.

Points on this clonotype: Without the conserved terminal phenylalanine or tryptophan, this CDR3 likely stems from a read error. The V and J genes are TRBV12-3 or TRBV12-4 and TRBJ2-7; 11 nucleotides agree with TRBD2. There are 16 residues in the CDR3. The CDR3 DNA sequence: TGTTTCAGCAGTACCGGGACTAGCGGTCTTGGGGGCGAGCAGTACTTG. Translated, it gives CFSSTGTSGLGGEQYL.

This chain uses TRBV6-2 or TRBV6-3 with TRBJ1-1; 7 bases line up with TRBD1. CDR3 length: 12 residues. The V gene end was trimmed by 7 bases and the J gene end by 5 bases; junction bases not matched to a gene: 4. Germline loops: CDR1 MNHEY, CDR2 SVGEGT. For the CDR3, the DNA is TGTGCCAGCACTGAACAGGGGACTGAAGCTTTCTTT. Amino acids: CASTEQGTEAFF.

This clonotype was seen only a few times. The rearrangement links TRBV28 to TRBJ2-3, with D perhaps matching TRBD2 (5 bases). V lost 7 bases, J lost 7 bases, and 18 bases lay in between. Germline CDR1 and CDR2: MDHEN and SYDVKM. This CDR3 comprises 14 residues. This CDR3 reads CASTPVRATHTQYF. The DNA of the CDR3 is TGTGCCAGCACCCCCGTGAGGGCCACGCATACGCAGTATTTT.